This entry lists 21 T cell receptor beta chains sequenced from one sample in a study of post-analysis software for immune sequencing data. Unique molecular identifiers had been added to the TCR beta cDNA libraries. A single record per CDR3 protein comes from TCRdb applying MiXCR to the PCR reads. This sample has some 690,000 distinct CDR3 sequences; less than 35% occur once, and the top ten carry around 0.56%. No antigens are known for them. Study-level findings and limits: Higher frequency in patients than in controls was seen for roughly five TRBV segments, with TRBV5-6, TRBV5-1 and TRBV20-1 among them.

The sample taken for sequencing was blood. The receptors stem from a girl under 18 with multiple sclerosis.

This clonotype was seen a handful of times. The CDR3 sequence is CSDRAVNRVSLHF. The CDR3 DNA reads TGCAGTGACAGGGCGGTGAATAGGGTGTCCCTCCACTTT. This chain joins TRBV20-1 and TRBJ1-6; a possible D gene is TRBD1 (6 bases). The length of the CDR3 is 13 residues. Germline CDR1 DFQATT, CDR2 SNEGSKA (reference sequence). The germline V and J ends were trimmed by 7 bases and 14 bases, with 21 bases remaining between them.

This clonotype was seen repeatedly, ten times or more. This chain joins TRBV7-9 and TRBJ2-7; D tentatively reads TRBD1 or TRBD2 (6 bases each). Per the germline V gene, CDR1 is SEHNR and CDR2 is FQNEAQ (reference sequence). V was shortened by 2 bases and J by 1 base, with 12 bases between the two germline ends. This CDR3 has 15 amino acids. The CDR3, as DNA: TGTGCCAGCAGCTTATCTGGGGGGCAGTCCTACGAGCAGTACTTC. This sequence encodes CASSLSGGQSYEQYF.

The rearrangement links TRBV6-2 or TRBV6-3 to TRBJ2-1; D unresolved. The V and J ends lost 6 bases and 6 bases respectively, with 6 bases between them. From germline, CDR1 is MNHEY and CDR2 SVGEGT. The length of the CDR3 is 11 residues. CDR3: CASRDLNEQFF. CDR3 sequence (DNA): TGTGCCAGCAGGGACCTCAATGAGCAGTTCTTC.

V usage is TRBV6-5 and J usage is TRBJ1-1; TRBD1 agrees at 7 bases. The trim removed 2 bases at V and 5 bases at J, leaving 2 bases unmatched. The length of the CDR3 is 13 residues. CDR1 and CDR2 (germline): MNHEY, SVGAGI. In nucleotides, the CDR3 is TGTGCCAGCAGTTACGACAGGGCTACTGAAGCTTTCTTT. It specifies CASSYDRATEAFF.

About this clonotype: One junction end disagrees with the germline gene, perhaps due to a read error. This chain joins TRBV3-1 and TRBJ2-1, with D perhaps given as TRBD1 or TRBD2 (5 bases each). This CDR3 has 14 residues. Germline V CDR1 and CDR2: LGHDT, YNNKEL (reference sequence). In DNA, the CDR3 is TGTGCCAGCGGCCAAGGGACGTGGAAAGGGGAGCAGTTCTTC. This gives the protein CASGQGTWKGEQFF.

The chain couples TRBV27 to TRBJ2-1; D unresolved. The germline V gene has CDR1 MNHEY and CDR2 SMNVEV (reference sequence). V was pared by 4 bases and J by 10 bases, with 8 bases between. The length of the CDR3 is 11 residues. CDR3 sequence: CASSSDGEQFF. The CDR3 bases are TGTGCCAGCAGTTCGGACGGCGAGCAGTTCTTC.

In this sample, this clonotype turned up a few times. This chain links TRBV20-1 with TRBJ1-1; 8 bases align to TRBD1. The CDR3 loop spans 15 amino acids. Germline values: CDR1 DFQATT, CDR2 SNEGSKA (reference sequence). V lost 7 bases and J lost 1; bases outside the gene matches: 11. The CDR3 DNA follows: TGCAGTGTTCGGAAGACAGGGGCGCGGAACACTGAAGCTTTCTTT. It translates to CSVRKTGARNTEAFF.

About this clonotype: A much larger clone lies a single base off, so this may be a read error. The V and J genes are TRBV20-1 and TRBJ2-5; 7 bases are shared with TRBD2. CDR3 length: 13 residues. Germline CDR1 is DFQATT and CDR2 is SNEGSKA (reference sequence). The CDR3 bases are TGCAGTGCTGGCCGGGGACTACCCGAGACCCGGTACTTC. Its translation is CSAGRGLPETRYF.

The rearrangement joins TRBV19 to TRBJ1-5; the D gene is possibly TRBD1 (5 bases). V was pared by 3 bases and J by 7 bases, with 13 bases between. This CDR3 is built from 14 residues. Germline lookup yields CDR1 LNHDA and CDR2 SQIVND (reference sequence). CDR3 amino acids: CASSMGRARQPQHF. The CDR3 DNA sequence: TGTGCCAGTAGTATGGGGCGGGCACGGCAGCCCCAGCATTTT.

The chain employs TRBV14 and TRBJ1-2, with a tentative D call TRBD1 (5 bases). The V and J ends lost 1 base and 4 bases respectively, with 7 bases between them. CDR1 and CDR2 (germline): SGHDN, FVKESK. CDR3 length equals 13 residues. The CDR3 region is CASSQGGGYGYTF. DNA of the CDR3: TGTGCCAGCAGCCAAGGTGGGGGCTATGGCTACACCTTC.

Concerning this clonotype: This could be a read error, since a much larger clone is one nucleotide away. V is TRBV7-2 and J is TRBJ2-7; D is unresolved. The length of the CDR3 is 15 residues. Looked up from germline, CDR1 is SGHTA and CDR2 is FQGNSA. V was cut by 5 bases and J by 3 bases, with 17 bases left in between. CDR3 coding DNA: TGTGCCAGCAGCCAAATTGTGGAAACATGCTACGAGCAGTACTTC. As protein: CASSQIVETCYEQYF.

The DNA for the CDR3 is TGTGCCAGCAGTTACTCGACGGGGGGCAACAGGGAGCAGTTCTTC. Translating gives CASSYSTGGNREQFF. The gene calls are TRBV6-5 and TRBJ2-1; D perhaps matches TRBD2 (7 bases). V was trimmed by 0 bases and J by 10 bases, leaving 16 bases between them. Germline V gene sequence: CDR1 MNHEY, CDR2 SVGAGI. The CDR3 is made up of 15 amino acids.

J is TRBJ2-7 and V is TRBV10-3; 10 bases line up with TRBD1. CDR3 length equals 13 residues. CDR1 and CDR2 from the germline V gene are ENHRY and SYGVKD. J gave up 1 base and V 6 bases, and 0 bases lay outside the gene matches. The CDR3 coding sequence is TGTGCCATCAGGGGACAGGGGTCCTACGAGCAGTACTTC. Protein product: CAIRGQGSYEQYF.

This clonotype was detected only a few times. V gene TRBV28 combines with J gene TRBJ2-1, with 14 bases fitting TRBD2. The germline V gene has CDR1 MDHEN and CDR2 SYDVKM. The CDR3 has 21 amino acids. V shed 3 bases, J shed 0 bases, and the junction held 13 bases outside the gene matches. For the CDR3, the DNA is TGTGCCAGCAGTTTGCCCCCCGGACTAGCGGGAGGCTCGAGCTCCTACAATGAGCAGTTCTTC. Translated, it gives CASSLPPGLAGGSSSYNEQFF.

J is TRBJ2-1 and V is TRBV6-5, with 9 bases matching TRBD1. This CDR3 spans 14 amino acids. With V trimmed by 5 bases and J by 2 bases, 1 base remained unmatched. Germline V lookup: CDR1 MNHEY, CDR2 SVGAGI. The CDR3 reads CASSRQGAYNEQFF. The CDR3 DNA follows: TGTGCCAGCAGTAGACAGGGGGCCTACAATGAGCAGTTCTTC.

This clonotype occurred a few times. The chain has TRBV27 and TRBJ2-7, with D tentatively TRBD1 or TRBD2 (5 bases each). From germline, CDR1 is MNHEY and CDR2 SMNVEV (reference sequence). V lost 7 bases and J 4 bases, leaving 20 bases between the germline ends. CDR3 length: 15 amino acids. The DNA of the CDR3 is TGTGCCAGCACCCCGGGGACCGGACTCGAGTACGAGCAGTACTTC. It codes for CASTPGTGLEYEQYF.

This clonotype was recorded only once. A much larger clone differs from this one at a single base, so this may be a read error. The gene calls are TRBV29-1 and TRBJ2-5; 9 bases are a match to TRBD2. The germline gives CDR1 SQVTM, CDR2 ANQGSEA. The V segment lost 3 bases and the J segment 5 bases; nucleotides outside the gene matches: 10. The CDR3 is made up of 15 amino acids. CDR3 DNA: TGCAGCGTTGATGGGCGGCGGGAGGGCCACGAGACCCAGTACTTC. Protein product: CSVDGRREGHETQYF.

This clonotype was seen only a few times. This chain uses TRBV6-1 with TRBJ2-5, with TRBD2 as a possible D gene (7 bases). In germline, CDR1 is MNHNS, CDR2 SASEGT. The V end was cut by 6 bases, the J end by 5 bases, with 13 bases between. The CDR3 runs 13 residues. The CDR3 coding sequence is TGTGCCAGCAGGCTTGGGGGGGGCGAGACCCAGTACTTC. Protein product: CASRLGGGETQYF.

The J gene is TRBJ2-1, the V gene TRBV3-1; TRBD2 matches 12 bases. Per germline, CDR1 LGHDT and CDR2 YNNKEL (reference sequence). The CDR3 is 15 amino acids. V shed 4 bases, J shed 8 bases, and the junction held 6 bases outside the gene matches. CDR3 region: CASSPWTSGKDEQFF. The DNA of the CDR3 is TGTGCCAGCAGCCCCTGGACTAGCGGGAAGGATGAGCAGTTCTTC.

This chain joins TRBV5-5 and TRBJ1-2; D remains ambiguous. With 2 bases removed from V and 0 bases from J, the gap between germline ends came to 8 bases. The CDR3 covers 14 residues. Germline-derived CDR1 and CDR2 are SGHKS and YYEKEE (reference sequence). CDR3 amino acids: CASSFPKPNYGYTF. Here the CDR3 DNA reads TGTGCCAGCAGCTTCCCCAAACCTAACTATGGCTACACCTTC.

The chain recombines TRBV28 with TRBJ2-1; 8 nucleotides align to TRBD2. V shed 6 bases and J 5 bases; nucleotides not matched to a gene: 9. The CDR3 contains 15 residues. Per germline, CDR1 MDHEN and CDR2 SYDVKM. This CDR3 is CASSRGGLLNNEQFF. As DNA, the CDR3 is TGTGCCAGCAGCCGGGGGGGCCTCCTTAACAATGAGCAGTTCTTC.